This note documents a single T cell receptor (beta chain) sequence. Only Caucasian adults living in Nashville, Tennessee made up the donor group. Trimming removed 2 bases from V and 1 base from J, with 8 bases in between. In germline, CDR1 is SGHTA, CDR2 FQGNSA. The CDR3 is made up of 14 amino acids. This sample was included in a study of shared clonotypes between healthy human individuals. Several immunoSEQ plates received, in even portions, the genomic DNA of each subset. Produced via immunoSEQ multiplex PCR; TCRdb's table is partial and in-frame only. Here the sample spans about 2 million clones, roughly 96% being singletons.

The clonotype was recovered from a man aged 18 to 29 in good health. The sequenced sample was naive CD4+ T cells sorted from blood. Subset of the sample: CD45RA+ positively selected. The rearrangement uses TRBV7-2 and TRBJ1-1; D gene unclear. CDR3 residues: CASSLIAQNTEAFF. CDR3 DNA sequence: TGTGCCAGCAGCTTAATCGCACAGAACACTGAAGCTTTCTTT.